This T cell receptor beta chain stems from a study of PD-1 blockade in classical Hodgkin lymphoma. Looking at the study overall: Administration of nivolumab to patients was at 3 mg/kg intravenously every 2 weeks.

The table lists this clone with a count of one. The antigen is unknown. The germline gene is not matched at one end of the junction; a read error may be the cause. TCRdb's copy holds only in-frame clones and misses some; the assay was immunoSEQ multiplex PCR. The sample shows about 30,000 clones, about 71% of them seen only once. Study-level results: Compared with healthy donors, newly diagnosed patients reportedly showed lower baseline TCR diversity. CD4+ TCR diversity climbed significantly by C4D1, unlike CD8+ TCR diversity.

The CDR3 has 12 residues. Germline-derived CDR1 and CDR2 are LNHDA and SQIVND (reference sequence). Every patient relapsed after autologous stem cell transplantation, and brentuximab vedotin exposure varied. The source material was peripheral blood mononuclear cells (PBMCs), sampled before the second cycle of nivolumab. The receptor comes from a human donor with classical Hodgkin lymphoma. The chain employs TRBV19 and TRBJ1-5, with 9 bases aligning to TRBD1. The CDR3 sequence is CASSMGQGPSDF. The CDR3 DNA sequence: TGTGCCAGTAGTATGGGACAGGGCCCATCGGATTTT.